The TCR beta chain under discussion was sequenced for a study of neurological immune-mediated disorders. With 5 bases clipped from V and 1 base from J, the junction kept 8 bases outside the gene matches. This CDR3 spans 16 amino acids. Germline CDR1 and CDR2: MNHEY and SVGEGT. TCRdb reprocessed the 5' RACE reads via MiXCR and lists one record per CDR3 protein. The data show roughly 60,000 distinct CDR3 sequences, just under 4% seen once. The sequenced sample consisted of CD4+ T cells from blood. The TCR comes from a woman aged 40 to 49 with multiple sclerosis. The rearrangement uses TRBV6-2 or TRBV6-3 and TRBJ2-3; 8 positions match TRBD1. The CDR3 DNA follows: TGTGCCAGCAGTACCCAGGGGGCGATCGGCACAGATACGCAGTATTTT. The encoded protein is CASSTQGAIGTDTQYF.